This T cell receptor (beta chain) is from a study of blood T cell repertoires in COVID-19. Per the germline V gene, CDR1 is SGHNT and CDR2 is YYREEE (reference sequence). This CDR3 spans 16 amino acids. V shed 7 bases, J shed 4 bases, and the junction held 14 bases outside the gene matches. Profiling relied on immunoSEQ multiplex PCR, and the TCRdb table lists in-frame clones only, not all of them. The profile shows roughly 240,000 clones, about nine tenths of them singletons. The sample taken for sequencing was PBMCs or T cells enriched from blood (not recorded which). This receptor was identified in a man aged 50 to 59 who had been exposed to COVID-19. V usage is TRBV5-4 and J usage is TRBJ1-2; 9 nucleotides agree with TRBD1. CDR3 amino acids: CASGPGQGAPGYGYTF. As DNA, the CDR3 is TGTGCCAGCGGACCGGGACAGGGCGCCCCAGGCTATGGCTACACCTTC.